These 4 T cell receptor beta chains were sequenced from one sample in a study of T cell changes during pregnancy in multiple sclerosis. Clones were read by immunoSEQ multiplex PCR, and TCRdb kept only the in-frame ones, dropping some. The table includes about 60,000 clones, roughly 90% detected once. The sequenced sample was peripheral blood, obtained in the first trimester of pregnancy. These receptors were collected from a female donor with multiple sclerosis, enrolled in a pregnancy study.

The chain uses TRBV21-1 and TRBJ2-5; the DNA was not compared with TRBD1, the D call given in the table. TRBV21-1 is a recognized pseudogene. This CDR3 has 22 residues. The CDR3 region has the DNA TGTGCCAGCAGCAAAGCGCTTTCGGACAGGGGAGAAAAGGTTGAGTATCAAGAGACCCAGTACTTC. This gives the protein CASSKALSDRGEKVEYQETQYF.

V is TRBV4-1 and J is TRBJ2-7; 10 bases align to TRBD1. V was pared by 0 bases and J by 6 bases, with 11 bases of the junction left unmatched. In germline, CDR1 is MGHRA, CDR2 YSYEKL. The CDR3 extends over 17 amino acids. CDR3 protein: CASSQDLGTGELAEQYF. CDR3 sequence (DNA): TGCGCCAGCAGCCAAGATTTAGGGACAGGGGAATTGGCCGAGCAGTACTTC.

This rearrangement joins TRBV7-2 to TRBJ2-1, with 9 bases lining up with TRBD2. V was pared by 1 base and J by 6 bases, with 4 bases of the junction left unmatched. Per the germline V gene, CDR1 is SGHTA and CDR2 is FQGNSA. This CDR3 comprises 15 residues. Written as DNA, the CDR3 is TGTGCCAGCAGCTTAGGAGGAGCGGGAGGCAATGAGCAGTTCTTC. Translation: CASSLGGAGGNEQFF.

The chain employs TRBV6-7 and TRBJ2-5; D uncertain. TRBV6-7 belongs to the ORF category, with a function that is uncertain. This CDR3 has 14 amino acids. Between the trimmed V and J ends, which lost 0 bases and 8 bases, there was a span of 13 bases. The CDR3 reads CASSYSVGGPTQYF. DNA for the CDR3: TGTGCCAGCAGTTACTCGGTGGGTGGGCCCACCCAGTACTTC.